This entry lists 12 T cell receptor beta chains sequenced from one sample in a study of radiation and T cells in renal cell carcinoma. The sample's treatment: 15 Gy SBRT to primary tumor, nephrectomy 4 weeks later. Only in-frame clones appear in the TCRdb table, and some are missing; sequencing was by immunoSEQ multiplex PCR. Of roughly 10,000 clones in the sample, roughly 63% were seen once. Sequences were derived from tumor tissue, sampled from a patient whose treatment included radiotherapy and nephrectomy. The source of these receptors is a woman aged 45-59 years with renal cell carcinoma.

The chain employs TRBV9 and TRBJ2-5, with 9 nucleotides matching TRBD2. Trimming at V came to 0 bases and at J to 4 bases, leaving 7 bases not matched to a gene. The CDR3 contains 16 residues. Germline V gene sequence: CDR1 SGDLS, CDR2 YYNGEE. CDR3 amino acids: CASSVAPGGGGETQYF. The CDR3 nucleotides are TGTGCCAGCAGCGTAGCACCCGGCGGGGGGGGAGAGACCCAGTACTTC.

The V and J genes are TRBV28 and TRBJ2-5, with TRBD2 identical over 7 bases. Germline V gene lookup returns CDR1 MDHEN and CDR2 SYDVKM. J gave up 0 bases and V 4 bases, and 14 bases lay outside the gene matches. The length of the CDR3 is 18 residues. The CDR3 sequence: CASSSRAGPDFDQETQYF. The CDR3 DNA reads TGTGCCAGCAGTTCAAGAGCGGGACCAGACTTCGACCAAGAGACCCAGTACTTC.

The chain carries TRBV2 and TRBJ2-2, with 10 bases that match TRBD2. Unmatched junction bases numbered 9, after V lost 7 bases and J lost 7 bases. The CDR3 loop spans 15 amino acids. Germline CDR1 is SNHLY and CDR2 is FYNNEI. CDR3 loop: CASTGLAILNGELFF. The CDR3 DNA reads as TGTGCCAGCACGGGACTAGCGATTTTAAACGGGGAGCTGTTTTTT.

This chain connects TRBV30 to TRBJ2-7; D unclear. Trimming removed 2 bases from V and 2 bases from J, with 7 bases in between. The germline V gene has CDR1 GTSNPN and CDR2 SVGIG (reference sequence). The CDR3 is 12 residues long. The chain's CDR3 is CAWSIGTYEQYF. The CDR3 bases are TGTGCCTGGAGTATAGGGACCTACGAGCAGTACTTC.

This clone came up a few times. This chain joins TRBV4-3 and TRBJ2-3, with TRBD2 matching 10 bases. V shed 1 base, J shed 4 bases, and the junction held 5 bases outside the gene matches. Germline loops: CDR1 LGHNA, CDR2 YSLEER. This CDR3 region has 16 residues. CDR3 loop: CASSQVAAGGADTQYF. The CDR3 bases are TGCGCCAGCAGCCAAGTTGCAGCGGGAGGGGCAGATACGCAGTATTTT.

The rearrangement links TRBV6-6 to TRBJ1-1, with no clear D. Deletions cut 5 bases from V and 1 base from J, with 11 bases between. The CDR3 length is 14 residues. From germline, CDR1 is MNHNY and CDR2 SVGAGI (reference sequence). CDR3 loop: CASSEFAGNTEAFF. CDR3 DNA: TGTGCCAGCAGTGAGTTCGCCGGGAACACTGAAGCTTTCTTT.

V gene TRBV11-2 combines with J gene TRBJ1-4, with TRBD1 identical over 9 bases. Germline V gene lookup returns CDR1 SGHAT and CDR2 FQNNGV. This CDR3 comprises 15 residues. The V segment lost 4 bases and the J segment 6 bases; nucleotides outside the gene matches: 6. The CDR3 protein is CASSSSDRGDEKLFF. The CDR3 nucleotides are TGTGCCAGCAGCTCTTCGGACAGGGGAGATGAAAAACTGTTTTTT.

The J gene is TRBJ2-1, the V gene TRBV9; TRBD2 matches at 9 bases. Trimming removed 0 bases from V and 8 bases from J; junction bases left unmatched: 6. The CDR3 is 15 amino acids. Germline lookup yields CDR1 SGDLS and CDR2 YYNGEE. CDR3 in DNA: TGTGCCAGCAGCGTAGTGGCGGGAGGGTTGGATGAGCAGTTCTTC. As protein: CASSVVAGGLDEQFF.

V and J are TRBV7-2 and TRBJ2-3, with 11 bases that match TRBD2. The CDR3 consists of 18 residues. Trimming cost V 1 base and J 4 bases; bases outside gene matches: 10. Germline-derived CDR1 and CDR2 are SGHTA and FQGNSA. The CDR3 region has the DNA TGTGCCAGCAGCTTAGGGGGACTAGCGGACTTAACGTCAGATACGCAGTATTTT. Translating it yields CASSLGGLADLTSDTQYF.

This chain joins TRBV5-4 and TRBJ2-7, with a possible D match to TRBD1 (5 bases). V gave up 1 base and J gave up 3 bases, with 14 bases separating them. This CDR3 has 15 amino acids. Germline V gene data show CDR1 as SGHNT and CDR2 as YYREEE (reference sequence). The CDR3 sequence is CASSLKAGFRYEQYF. The CDR3 DNA is TGTGCCAGCAGCTTGAAGGCAGGGTTCCGCTACGAGCAGTACTTC.

The rearrangement uses TRBV30 and TRBJ1-2; 7 bases match TRBD1. Unmatched junction bases numbered 8, after V lost 5 bases and J lost 8 bases. The CDR3 has 12 amino acids. The germline CDR1 and CDR2 sequences are GTSNPN and SVGIG (reference sequence). The CDR3 DNA reads TGTGCCTGGGGGACAGCTGGGGTCGGCTACACCTTC. This sequence encodes CAWGTAGVGYTF.

This chain uses TRBV6-6 with TRBJ2-3; 10 nucleotides align to TRBD2. V lost 9 bases and J lost 3; bases outside the gene matches: 6. Germline V lookup: CDR1 MNHNY, CDR2 SVGAGI (reference sequence). The CDR3 extends over 14 amino acids. The CDR3 region is CASRTSGLTDTQYF. In DNA, the CDR3 is TGTGCCAGTAGGACTAGCGGATTAACAGATACGCAGTATTTT.